This passage covers 26 T cell receptor beta chains from one sample sequenced in a study of glioma-infiltrating T cells. Using RNA template, CDR3s of TCR alpha and beta were amplified with iRepertoire arm-PCR. TCRdb reprocessed the multiplex PCR reads with MiXCR, giving one entry per CDR3 protein. Among approximately 89,000 distinct CDR3 sequences, about 23% were seen once, and the ten largest hold about 6.7%. The sample consisted of glioma tissue, nonneoplastic brain tissue, or PBMCs (not recorded which). These receptors all stem from a human donor with low-grade glioma or glioblastoma, undergoing nonglioma brain surgery, or in good health (not recorded which).

The table lists this clonotype with many counts. The chain combines TRBV6-2 or TRBV6-3 with TRBJ1-1; 8 bases fit TRBD1. V was pared by 3 bases and J by 1 base, with 22 bases of the junction left unmatched. The CDR3 has 21 residues. Per the germline V gene, CDR1 is MNHEY and CDR2 is SVGEGT. The CDR3 sequence: CASSYLLKSRPRTGRNTEAFF. The CDR3, as DNA: TGTGCCAGCAGTTATTTACTAAAGTCCCGACCGCGGACAGGGCGGAACACTGAAGCTTTCTTT.

J is TRBJ2-3 and V is TRBV5-1; possibly TRBD2 for D (6 bases). The germline CDR1 and CDR2 sequences are SGHRS and YFSETQ. Trimming pared 4 bases from V and 1 base from J, leaving 13 bases between. This CDR3 has 15 residues. CDR3: CASSDSGGGTDTQYF. CDR3 DNA: TGCGCCAGCAGCGATAGCGGCGGGGGCACAGATACGCAGTATTTT.

The chain recombines TRBV5-1 with TRBJ2-5, with D perhaps being TRBD1 or TRBD2 (6 bases each). The V end lost 2 bases, the J end lost 3 bases, and 11 bases lay between the germline ends. Germline V gives CDR1 SGHRS, CDR2 YFSETQ. The CDR3 is made up of 14 amino acids. The CDR3 DNA reads as TGCGCCAGCAGCTTTACGGGGGCCAAAGAGACCCAGTACTTC. As protein: CASSFTGAKETQYF.

This clonotype was found many times. The chain is built from TRBV24-1 and TRBJ2-3, with 10 bases identical to TRBD2. This CDR3 has 16 residues. The germline CDR1 and CDR2 sequences are KGHDR and SFDVKD. The ends lost 5 bases at V and 2 bases at J; junction bases unmatched: 6. The CDR3 DNA sequence: TGTGCCACCAGTGGCTCTAGCGGGGGCCACACAGATACGCAGTATTTT. Protein: CATSGSSGGHTDTQYF.

This clonotype was counted ten times or more. V usage is TRBV27 and J usage is TRBJ2-3; tentatively, D is TRBD1 (6 bases). Germline V CDR1 and CDR2: MNHEY, SMNVEV (reference sequence). The CDR3 sequence is 17 residues long. Trimming cost V 5 bases and J 2 bases, with 20 bases left between them. CDR3 nucleotides: TGTGCCAGCAGTACCCAAGACAGGAGACTAACCACAGATACGCAGTATTTT. Amino acids: CASSTQDRRLTTDTQYF.

This clonotype has a count of ten or more. The chain couples TRBV14 to TRBJ1-6, with a tentative D call TRBD1 (5 bases). The germline CDR1 and CDR2 sequences are SGHDN and FVKESK. This CDR3 has 14 residues. Deletions cut 3 bases from V and 10 bases from J, with 13 bases between. CDR3 sequence reads: CASSQGGIKSPLHF. CDR3 coding DNA: TGTGCCAGCAGCCAGGGGGGGATCAAATCACCCCTCCACTTT.

This clonotype has ten or more counts. The chain uses TRBV7-6 and TRBJ2-1; 11 bases map to TRBD2. CDR1 and CDR2 (germline): SGHVS, FNYEAQ. This CDR3 region has 14 residues. The J segment lost 6 bases and the V segment lost 5 bases, leaving 3 bases of the junction unmatched. CDR3 DNA sequence: TGTGCCAGCAGCGTGGGACTAGCGGTCAATGAGCAGTTCTTC. Translated: CASSVGLAVNEQFF.

This chain uses TRBV18 with TRBJ1-2, with 11 bases identical to TRBD1. With 3 bases clipped from V and 2 bases from J, the junction kept 5 bases outside the gene matches. The germline CDR1 and CDR2 sequences are KGHSH and LQKENI. This CDR3 region has 16 residues. The chain's CDR3 is CASSPDRGHINYGYTF. CDR3 coding DNA: TGTGCCAGCTCACCGGACAGGGGGCATATCAACTATGGCTACACCTTC.

This clonotype was picked up many times. The junction departs from the called germline gene at one end, perhaps through a read error. This chain links TRBV27 with TRBJ2-7, with D possibly matching TRBD1 (5 bases). Germline V lookup: CDR1 MNHEY, CDR2 SMNVEV (reference sequence). The CDR3 is 12 amino acids. CDR3 sequence: CASRNGAYELYF. CDR3 nucleotides: TGTGCCAGCAGAAATGGGGCCTACGAGCTGTACTTC.

This clonotype was detected ten times or more. The gene calls are TRBV29-1 and TRBJ1-6, with 7 bases identical to TRBD1. The CDR3 runs to 12 residues. Germline V gives CDR1 SQVTM, CDR2 ANQGSEA. The J segment lost 7 bases and the V segment lost 7 bases, leaving 4 bases of the junction unmatched. The CDR3 nucleotides are TGCAGCGCCGGGACAGACAATTCACCCCTCCACTTT. Protein sequence: CSAGTDNSPLHF.

This clonotype was found many times. The chain carries TRBV20-1 and TRBJ2-1; possibly TRBD2 for D (5 bases). Germline CDR1 reads DFQATT; CDR2 reads SNEGSKA (reference sequence). V lost 5 bases and J lost 0, with 17 bases in between. CDR3 length: 16 amino acids. The CDR3 sequence is CSAPRTAASSYNEQFF. CDR3 DNA sequence: TGCAGTGCTCCTAGGACTGCCGCAAGCTCCTACAATGAGCAGTTCTTC.

This clonotype was counted at least ten times. DNA for the CDR3: TGTGCCAGCAGTCTAGGACAGGGATATTCACCCCTCCACTTT. This gives the protein CASSLGQGYSPLHF. V and J are TRBV6-1 and TRBJ1-6; TRBD1 aligns across 8 bases. With 5 bases clipped from V and 8 bases from J, the junction kept 5 bases outside the gene matches. CDR1 and CDR2 from the germline V gene are MNHNS and SASEGT. The CDR3 runs 14 residues.

This clonotype was counted many times. The chain has TRBV4-2 and TRBJ1-5; D is unclear. Trimming stripped 0 bases from V and 0 bases from J, with 12 bases between. Germline values: CDR1 LGHNA, CDR2 YNFKEQ. This CDR3 has 17 amino acids. The CDR3 region is CASSQDNGRASNQPQHF. The CDR3, as DNA: TGTGCCAGCAGCCAAGATAACGGGAGGGCTAGCAATCAGCCCCAGCATTTT.

This clonotype has at least ten counts. J is TRBJ1-1 and V is TRBV2, with TRBD1 matching 8 bases. Germline V gene lookup returns CDR1 SNHLY and CDR2 FYNNEI. Trimming removed 4 bases from V and 3 bases from J; junction bases left unmatched: 4. The CDR3 loop spans 14 amino acids. This CDR3 reads CASSAQGAHTEAFF. The CDR3 nucleotides are TGTGCCAGCAGTGCGCAGGGGGCACACACTGAAGCTTTCTTT.

V usage is TRBV3-1 and J usage is TRBJ2-1; a possible D gene is TRBD1 (6 bases). CDR1 is LGHDT, CDR2 YNNKEL, per germline (reference sequence). Trimming left V 0 bases short and J 7 bases short, with 13 bases between. The CDR3 loop spans 15 amino acids. The CDR3 sequence: CASSQDNFRGNEQFF. The CDR3 DNA follows: TGTGCCAGCAGCCAAGATAATTTCAGGGGAAATGAGCAGTTCTTC.

Many counts were recorded for this clonotype. The chain joins TRBV7-2 to TRBJ1-5, with D possibly being TRBD1 (6 bases). Germline CDR1 and CDR2: SGHTA and FQGNSA. CDR3 size: 13 residues. V was pared by 5 bases and J by 2 bases, with 7 bases between. In DNA, the CDR3 is TGTGCCAGCAGCCGGGGGCGCAATCAGCCCCAGCATTTT. It encodes CASSRGRNQPQHF.

Worth noting for this clonotype: A much larger clone differs from this one at a single base, so this may be a read error. This chain connects TRBV10-3 to TRBJ1-1; D gene uncertain. The germline gives CDR1 ENHRY, CDR2 SYGVKD. The CDR3 contains 13 residues. Trimming shortened V by 3 bases and J by 1 base, and 6 bases separated the two germline ends. CDR3 sequence: CAISDWSNTEAFF. For the CDR3, the DNA is TGTGCCATCAGTGATTGGTCGAACACTGAAGCTTTCTTT.

This clonotype has a count of ten or more. The chain recombines TRBV10-2 with TRBJ1-2, with D possibly matching TRBD1 (5 bases). There are 13 residues in the CDR3. Germline CDR1 is WSHSY and CDR2 is SAAADI. Trimming cost V 3 bases and J 5 bases, with 10 bases left between them. CDR3 region: CASSEGTAYGYTF. CDR3 bases: TGCGCCAGCAGTGAAGGGACCGCTTATGGCTACACCTTC.

There are many counts of this clonotype. The chain recombines TRBV11-2 with TRBJ1-2; 7 bases align to TRBD1. V lost 4 bases to trimming and J lost 5 bases; unmatched junction nucleotides: 13. The germline gives CDR1 SGHAT, CDR2 FQNNGV. CDR3 length: 16 amino acids. The CDR3, as DNA: TGTGCCAGCAGCTCGCTTTCCGGGACAGAGAATTATGGCTACACCTTC. It is translated as CASSSLSGTENYGYTF.

This clonotype came up a few times. CDR3 in DNA: TGCGCCAGCAGCACCCCGGGACAGGGATGGAATGAGCAGTTCTTC. Translating it yields CASSTPGQGWNEQFF. V and J are TRBV5-1 and TRBJ2-1; 9 bases match TRBD1. Trimming removed 4 bases from V and 7 bases from J; junction bases left unmatched: 9. Germline V lookup: CDR1 SGHRS, CDR2 YFSETQ. The CDR3 covers 15 residues.

At least ten counts were recorded for this clonotype. The chain has TRBV27 and TRBJ1-6, with no clear D. Germline CDR1 reads MNHEY; CDR2 reads SMNVEV (reference sequence). CDR3 length: 16 residues. V was shortened by 4 bases and J by 0 bases, with 10 bases between the two germline ends. The CDR3 spells CASSSARSSYNSPLHF. CDR3 coding DNA: TGTGCCAGCAGTTCTGCCCGAAGCTCCTATAATTCACCCCTCCACTTT.

This clonotype has ten or more counts. This rearrangement joins TRBV20-1 to TRBJ1-2; 10 bases agree with TRBD1. Germline V gene data show CDR1 as DFQATT and CDR2 as SNEGSKA (reference sequence). V gave up 6 bases and J gave up 7 bases; unmatched junction bases: 8. The CDR3 covers 13 residues. CDR3 DNA sequence: TGCAGTGCCCCGGGACAGGGGAAATCTGGCTACACCTTC. It is translated as CSAPGQGKSGYTF.

Ten or more counts support this clonotype. This chain links TRBV19 with TRBJ2-5, with 12 positions matching TRBD2. CDR1 and CDR2 from the germline V gene are LNHDA and SQIVND (reference sequence). The CDR3 spans 19 residues. V shed 6 bases, J shed 1 base, and the junction held 15 bases outside the gene matches. CDR3 sequence reads: CASSSTAASGRAVQETQYF. In DNA, the CDR3 is TGTGCCAGTAGCTCTACCGCGGCTAGCGGGAGGGCCGTCCAAGAGACCCAGTACTTC.

This clonotype was detected many times. The chain carries TRBV12-3 or TRBV12-4 and TRBJ2-3; possible D gene TRBD1, 6 bases. The V end lost 7 bases, the J end lost 0 bases, and 14 bases lay between the germline ends. CDR3 size: 15 residues. CDR3 protein: CASTADRFSTDTQYF. In DNA, the CDR3 is TGTGCCAGCACCGCCGACAGGTTTAGCACAGATACGCAGTATTTT.

This clonotype was detected a few times. The gene calls are TRBV7-6 and TRBJ2-5, with TRBD1 matching over 7 bases. J gave up 7 bases and V 5 bases, and 13 bases lay outside the gene matches. The CDR3 runs to 15 residues. Per the germline V gene, CDR1 is SGHVS and CDR2 is FNYEAQ. CDR3 nucleotide sequence: TGTGCCAGCAGCGAACGACAGGGCCGGGTCGGGACCCAGTACTTC. Protein product: CASSERQGRVGTQYF. Based on the CDR3 plus reference TRBV7-6 and TRBJ2-5, the full variable domain is GAGVSQSPRYKVTKRGQDVALRCDPISGHVSLYWYRQALGQGPEFLTYFNYEAQQDKSGLPNDRFSAERPEGSISTLTIQRTEQRDSAMYRCASSERQGRVGTQYFGPGTRLLVL.

The V and J genes are TRBV4-1 and TRBJ2-1, with 15 nucleotides matching TRBD2. The CDR3 spans 16 residues. J lost 9 bases, V lost 8 bases, and 11 bases had no gene match. Germline CDR1 reads MGHRA; CDR2 reads YSYEKL. Here the CDR3 DNA reads TGCGCCAGCGGACTAGCGGGGGGGTATAGAAGGAGTGAGCAGTTCTTC. This gives the protein CASGLAGGYRRSEQFF.